This TCR beta chain was identified in a study of blood T cell repertoires in COVID-19. About the study: Samples representing acute and convalescent COVID-19 were sourced from the United States, Italy and Spain. The cDNA or gDNA used as material had been derived from T cells, B-cell-depleted T cells, or PBMCs.

In the original analysis: Amplifying reference gene primers gave estimates of nucleated cell counts. Clones were read by immunoSEQ multiplex PCR, and TCRdb kept only the in-frame ones, dropping some. V, J and clone size derive from that table, while D and trimming were established from the DNA sequence. The table includes 250,000 or so clones, about nine tenths detected once. Germline lookup yields CDR1 LGHNT and CDR2 FRNRAP. The CDR3 covers 11 residues. V is TRBV12-5 and J is TRBJ2-7, with D possibly TRBD1 on 5 matching bases. The receptor was isolated from a woman aged 35 to 49 who had recovered from COVID-19. The sequencing input was peripheral blood. CDR3 DNA sequence: TGTGCAAGCAGGGTAGGGGCCGAGCAGTACTTC. Its translation is CASRVGAEQYF.